This T cell receptor (beta chain) was retrieved from a study of radiotherapy plus CTLA-4 blockade in lung cancer. The overall study: Patients showed objective responses in 15% to 20% of cases, and disease control was achieved by under 40%.

In regard to this clone: This sample includes further DNA sequences coding for the same CDR3.

The assay was immunoSEQ multiplex PCR, and TCRdb's table has in-frame clones only and misses some. The profile shows some 66,000 clones, around 83% of them singletons. V lost 3 bases and J 2 bases, leaving 9 bases between the germline ends. The CDR3 has 14 residues. CDR1 and CDR2 (germline): WNHNN, SYGVQD (reference sequence). The sequences come from peripheral blood, collected from a patient treated with radiotherapy plus ipilimumab. The rearrangement joins TRBV10-1 to TRBJ2-3; weak D call: TRBD2 (5 bases). This clonotype was sampled from a human donor with non-small cell lung cancer who had a partial response to radiotherapy plus ipilimumab. Here the CDR3 reads CASSERRSTDTQYF. Written as DNA, the CDR3 is TGCGCCAGCAGTGAAAGGAGGTCCACAGATACGCAGTATTTT.